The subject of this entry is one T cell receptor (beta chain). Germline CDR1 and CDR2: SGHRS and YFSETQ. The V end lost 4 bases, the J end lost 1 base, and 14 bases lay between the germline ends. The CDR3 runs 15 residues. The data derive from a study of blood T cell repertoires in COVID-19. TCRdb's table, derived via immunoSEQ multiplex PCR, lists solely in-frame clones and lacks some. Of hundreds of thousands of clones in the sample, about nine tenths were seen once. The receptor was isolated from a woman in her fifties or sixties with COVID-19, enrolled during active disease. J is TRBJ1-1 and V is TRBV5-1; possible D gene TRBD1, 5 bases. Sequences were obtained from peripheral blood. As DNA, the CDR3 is TGCGCCAGCAGCCCGGGGGACTCCGCGAACACTGAAGCTTTCTTT. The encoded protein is CASSPGDSANTEAFF.